The 20 T cell receptor beta chains below were found in one sample sequenced in a study of cytomegalovirus exposure and HLA in healthy donors. PCR was performed using 60 Vbeta and 13 Jbeta primers. The table came from immunoSEQ multiplex PCR; TCRdb's copy has only in-frame clones and leaves some out. The profile shows 100,000 to 150,000 clones, 83% of them singletons. Material: PBMCs. The receptors derive from a woman between 35 and 50 years old in good health and CMV-seropositive.

The J gene is TRBJ1-2, the V gene TRBV7-9; 9 bases agree with TRBD1. The CDR3 length is 14 residues. V trimming: 5 bases; J trimming: 5 bases; junction bases outside the gene matches: 6. From germline, CDR1 is SEHNR and CDR2 FQNEAQ (reference sequence). The CDR3 DNA is TGTGCCAGCAGCACCCGGACAGGGGCATATGGCTACACCTTC. Translating it yields CASSTRTGAYGYTF.

CDR3 amino acids: CAQGGTETQYF. As DNA, the CDR3 is TGTGCCCAGGGGGGAACCGAGACCCAGTACTTC. The chain couples TRBV30 to TRBJ2-5, with D possibly being TRBD1 (7 bases). This CDR3 is 11 amino acids long. The V gene's germline CDR1 is GTSNPN and CDR2 SVGIG (reference sequence). V was shortened by 8 bases and J by 5 bases, with 12 bases between the two germline ends.

The chain couples TRBV4-3 to TRBJ1-1; 8 positions match TRBD1. V shed 3 bases, J shed 1 base, and the junction held 7 bases outside the gene matches. This CDR3 spans 16 amino acids. In germline, CDR1 is LGHNA, CDR2 YSLEER. The CDR3 bases are TGCGCCAGCAGCCAGATAGGCACAGGGGGGAACACTGAAGCTTTCTTT. This codes for CASSQIGTGGNTEAFF.

This chain links TRBV28 with TRBJ1-5; D unresolved. Per germline, CDR1 MDHEN and CDR2 SYDVKM. The CDR3 contains 15 residues. V dropped 2 bases and J dropped 2 bases, with 10 bases sitting between them. The CDR3 nucleotides are TGTGCCAGCAGTTTAGGTCTTTCAGGCAATCAGCCCCAGCATTTT. It specifies CASSLGLSGNQPQHF.

The chain has TRBV27 and TRBJ2-7; a weak D match, TRBD1 (5 bases). Trimming pared 4 bases from V and 2 bases from J, leaving 18 bases between. The CDR3 sequence is 16 residues long. CDR1 is MNHEY, CDR2 SMNVEV, per germline (reference sequence). CDR3 loop: CASSSDLDSYPYEQYF. CDR3 nucleotides: TGTGCCAGCAGTTCGGATCTAGACAGTTACCCCTACGAGCAGTACTTC.

The chain employs TRBV15 and TRBJ2-5; 9 nucleotides line up with TRBD2. The V gene end was trimmed by 0 bases and the J gene end by 2 bases; junction bases not matched to a gene: 7. The germline CDR1 and CDR2 sequences are LNHNV and YYDKDF (reference sequence). The CDR3 is 17 residues long. CDR3 sequence reads: CATSRDIAGGPQETQYF. CDR3 nucleotides: TGTGCCACCAGCAGAGATATCGCGGGAGGGCCTCAAGAGACCCAGTACTTC.

The chain is built from TRBV11-2 and TRBJ2-7, with 9 bases lining up with TRBD1. CDR1 is SGHAT and CDR2 is FQNNGV in the germline V gene. The ends lost 5 bases at V and 3 bases at J; junction bases unmatched: 5. The CDR3 contains 14 residues. The chain's CDR3 is CASSPDRGFYEQYF. CDR3 coding DNA: TGTGCCAGCAGCCCCGACAGGGGGTTCTACGAGCAGTACTTC.

DNA of the CDR3: TGTGCCAGCAGAAAGATCTTCTTGGACACGGTCCAGTACTTC. Translation: CASRKIFLDTVQYF. The chain carries TRBV7-6 and TRBJ2-5, with a possible D match to TRBD1 (5 bases). The CDR3 loop spans 14 amino acids. V was pared by 6 bases and J by 10 bases, with 21 bases between. In germline, CDR1 is SGHVS, CDR2 FNYEAQ.

Turning to this clone: The junction departs from germline at one end; a sequencing error may be responsible. This chain uses TRBV7-9 with TRBJ2-3; 10 nucleotides line up with TRBD2. Germline V lookup: CDR1 SEHNR, CDR2 FQNEAQ (reference sequence). This CDR3 comprises 14 residues. The CDR3 bases are TGTTCCAGCAGCTCTAGCGGGAGAACAGATACGCAGTATTTT. This sequence encodes CSSSSSGRTDTQYF.

V is TRBV28 and J is TRBJ1-3, with D uncertain. Trimming removed 7 bases from V and 0 bases from J, with 19 bases in between. Germline-derived CDR1 and CDR2 are MDHEN and SYDVKM. The CDR3 has 17 amino acids. This chain's CDR3 is CASTSKLGTYSGNTIYF. The DNA of the CDR3 is TGTGCCAGCACTTCCAAACTGGGCACGTACTCTGGAAACACCATATATTTT.

This chain connects TRBV7-9 to TRBJ2-2; 7 nucleotides line up with TRBD1. The V gene's germline CDR1 is SEHNR and CDR2 FQNEAQ (reference sequence). This CDR3 is 16 amino acids long. Trimming at V came to 3 bases and at J to 5 bases, leaving 9 bases not matched to a gene. The CDR3, as DNA: TGTGCCAGCAGCTTCTCCGAGACAGGGCGGACCGGGGAGCTGTTTTTT. This sequence encodes CASSFSETGRTGELFF.

The chain has TRBV12-5 and TRBJ2-1; 10 bases fit TRBD1. The CDR3 consists of 19 residues. Germline trimming cut 1 base from V and 6 bases from J; bases unmatched to any gene: 15. Germline-derived CDR1 and CDR2 are LGHNT and FRNRAP. The CDR3 bases are TGTGCTAGTGGTTTGGGGCCCGACAGGGGGCGCGGAGGGCGCAATGAGCAGTTCTTC. This encodes CASGLGPDRGRGGRNEQFF.

The chain recombines TRBV7-2 with TRBJ2-7, with 14 positions matching TRBD2. V lost 2 bases, J lost 5 bases, and 8 bases stayed unmatched. From germline, CDR1 is SGHTA and CDR2 FQGNSA. There are 17 residues in the CDR3. This CDR3 is CASSLTGTSGSGDEQYF. The CDR3 bases are TGTGCCAGCAGCTTAACCGGGACTAGCGGGAGCGGCGACGAGCAGTACTTC.

V is TRBV13 and J is TRBJ1-1; D is unclear. CDR1 is PRHDT, CDR2 FYEKMQ, per germline (reference sequence). Between the trimmed V and J ends, which lost 5 bases and 6 bases, there was a span of 16 bases. CDR3 length: 14 amino acids. The CDR3 bases are TGTGCCAGCAGCCCGTCCCCAACCCAGGCTGAAGCTTTCTTT. It yields the protein CASSPSPTQAEAFF.

V is TRBV7-9 and J is TRBJ1-1; TRBD1 agrees at 8 bases. The CDR3 is 15 residues long. The germline V gene encodes CDR1 SEHNR and CDR2 FQNEAQ (reference sequence). V lost 1 base, J lost 6 bases, and 7 bases stayed unmatched. CDR3 nucleotide sequence: TGTGCCAGCAGCTTAGGTCAGGACAGGGTTCCTGAAGCTTTCTTT. This gives the protein CASSLGQDRVPEAFF.

CDR3 sequence: CASSPTTRGLLYEQYF. DNA of the CDR3: TGCGCCAGCAGCCCCACAACCCGGGGACTGTTATACGAGCAGTACTTC. The chain combines TRBV5-1 with TRBJ2-7, with a tentative D call TRBD2 (6 bases). The CDR3 totals 16 residues. V lost 4 bases and J lost 4, with 21 bases in between. The V gene's germline CDR1 is SGHRS and CDR2 YFSETQ. The full variable domain, in which reference TRBV5-1 and TRBJ2-7 provide the parts outside the CDR3, is KAGVTQTPRYLIKTRGQQVTLSCSPISGHRSVSWYQQTPGQGLQFLFEYFSETQRNKGNFPGRFSGRQFSNSRSEMNVSTLELGDSALYLCASSPTTRGLLYEQYFGPGTRLTVT.

The V and J genes are TRBV5-1 and TRBJ1-1, with a tentative D call TRBD1 (5 bases). This CDR3 contains 14 residues. V was pared by 0 bases and J by 1 base, with 7 bases between. Germline CDR1 SGHRS, CDR2 YFSETQ. CDR3 sequence: CASSLGTRNTEAFF. The CDR3 DNA follows: TGCGCCAGCAGCTTGGGGACACGGAACACTGAAGCTTTCTTT. Together with reference TRBV5-1 and TRBJ1-1, the CDR3 gives the full variable domain: KAGVTQTPRYLIKTRGQQVTLSCSPISGHRSVSWYQQTPGQGLQFLFEYFSETQRNKGNFPGRFSGRQFSNSRSEMNVSTLELGDSALYLCASSLGTRNTEAFFGQGTRLTVV.

The chain joins TRBV11-2 to TRBJ1-1, with D possibly TRBD1 on 5 matching bases. CDR1 is SGHAT, CDR2 FQNNGV, per germline. V dropped 5 bases and J dropped 0 bases, with 13 bases sitting between them. The CDR3 extends over 15 amino acids. The CDR3 loop reads CASSKTPGMNTEAFF. CDR3 DNA sequence: TGTGCCAGCAGCAAGACCCCAGGGATGAACACTGAAGCTTTCTTT.

The CDR3 region is CASSPRLGTNTGELFF. CDR3 in DNA: TGTGCCAGCAGCCCCCGACTGGGTACGAACACCGGGGAGCTGTTTTTT. The chain has TRBV11-2 and TRBJ2-2; D remains unclear. V lost 5 bases to trimming and J lost 0 bases, with 13 bases between them. CDR3 length: 16 residues. Germline values: CDR1 SGHAT, CDR2 FQNNGV.

The chain couples TRBV5-1 to TRBJ2-7, with TRBD2 identical over 14 bases. The CDR3 runs to 16 residues. Germline values: CDR1 SGHRS, CDR2 YFSETQ. V trimming: 4 bases; J trimming: 3 bases; junction bases outside the gene matches: 6. The CDR3 spells CASSLTSGRAGYEQYF. The CDR3 DNA reads TGCGCCAGCAGCCTGACTAGCGGGAGGGCCGGCTACGAGCAGTACTTC.